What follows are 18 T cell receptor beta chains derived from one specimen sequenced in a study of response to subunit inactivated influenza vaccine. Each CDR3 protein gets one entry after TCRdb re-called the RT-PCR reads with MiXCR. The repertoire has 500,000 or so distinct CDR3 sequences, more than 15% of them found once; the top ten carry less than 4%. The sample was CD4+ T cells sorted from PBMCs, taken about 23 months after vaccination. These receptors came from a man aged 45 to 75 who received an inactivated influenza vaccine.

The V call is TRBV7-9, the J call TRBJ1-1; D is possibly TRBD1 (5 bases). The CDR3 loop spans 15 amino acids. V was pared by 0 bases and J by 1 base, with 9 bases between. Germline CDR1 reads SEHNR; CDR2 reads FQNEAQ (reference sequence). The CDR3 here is CASSLAYDRNTEAFF. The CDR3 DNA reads TGTGCCAGCAGCTTAGCTTACGACAGGAACACTGAAGCTTTCTTT. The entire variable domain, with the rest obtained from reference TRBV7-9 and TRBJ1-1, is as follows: DTGVSQNPRHKITKRGQNVTFRCDPISEHNRLYWYRQTLGQGPEFLTYFQNEAQLEKSRLLSDRFSAERPKGSFSTLEIQRTEQGDSAMYLCASSLAYDRNTEAFFGQGTRLTVV.

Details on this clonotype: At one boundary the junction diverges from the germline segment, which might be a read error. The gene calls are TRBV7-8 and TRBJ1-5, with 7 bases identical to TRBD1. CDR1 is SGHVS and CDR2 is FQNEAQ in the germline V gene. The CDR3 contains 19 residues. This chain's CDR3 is CASGLGFTGPTGSNQPQHF. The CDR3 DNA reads TGTGCCAGCGGCTTAGGATTTACGGGGCCGACAGGGAGCAATCAGCCCCAGCATTTT.

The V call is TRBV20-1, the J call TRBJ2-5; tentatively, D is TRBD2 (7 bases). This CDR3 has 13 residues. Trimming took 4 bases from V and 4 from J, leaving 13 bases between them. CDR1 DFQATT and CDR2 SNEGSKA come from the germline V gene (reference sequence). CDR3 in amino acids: CSATRGARETQYF. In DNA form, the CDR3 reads TGCAGTGCTACCCGGGGGGCGAGAGAGACCCAGTACTTC.

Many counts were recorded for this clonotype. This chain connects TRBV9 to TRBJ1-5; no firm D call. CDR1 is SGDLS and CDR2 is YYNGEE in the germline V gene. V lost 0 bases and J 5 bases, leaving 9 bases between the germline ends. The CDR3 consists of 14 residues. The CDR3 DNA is TGTGCCAGCAGCGTAGGAGGGTCGGATCAGCCCCAGCATTTT. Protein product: CASSVGGSDQPQHF.

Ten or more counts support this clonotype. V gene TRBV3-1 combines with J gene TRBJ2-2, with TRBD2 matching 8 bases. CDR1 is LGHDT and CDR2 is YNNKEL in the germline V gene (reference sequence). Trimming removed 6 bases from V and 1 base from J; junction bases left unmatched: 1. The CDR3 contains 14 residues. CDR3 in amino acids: CASRRGGNTGELFF. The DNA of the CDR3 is TGTGCCAGCAGACGGGGGGGGAACACCGGGGAGCTGTTTTTT.

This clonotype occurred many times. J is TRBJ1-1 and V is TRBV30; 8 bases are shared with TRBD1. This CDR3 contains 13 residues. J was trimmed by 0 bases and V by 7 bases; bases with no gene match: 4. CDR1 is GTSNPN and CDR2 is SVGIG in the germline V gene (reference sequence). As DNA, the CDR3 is TGTGCCTACCACAGGGGGGTGAACACTGAAGCTTTCTTT. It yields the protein CAYHRGVNTEAFF.

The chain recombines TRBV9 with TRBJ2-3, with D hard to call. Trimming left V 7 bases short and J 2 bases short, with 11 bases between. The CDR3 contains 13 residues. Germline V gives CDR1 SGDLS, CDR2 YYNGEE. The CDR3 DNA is TGTGCCAGCTCGAAGACCCACACAGATACGCAGTATTTT. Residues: CASSKTHTDTQYF.

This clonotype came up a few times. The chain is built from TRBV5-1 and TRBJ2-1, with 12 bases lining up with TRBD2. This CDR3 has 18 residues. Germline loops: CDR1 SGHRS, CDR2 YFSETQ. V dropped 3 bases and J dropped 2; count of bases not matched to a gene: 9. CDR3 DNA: TGCGCCAGCAGCTCGGTACTAGCGGGAGGTTTCACCTACAATGAGCAGTTCTTC. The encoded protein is CASSSVLAGGFTYNEQFF.

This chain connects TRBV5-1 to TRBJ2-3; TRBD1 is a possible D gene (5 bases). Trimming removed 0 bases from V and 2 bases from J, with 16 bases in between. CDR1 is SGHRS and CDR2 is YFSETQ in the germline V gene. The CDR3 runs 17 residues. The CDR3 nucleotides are TGCGCCAGCAGCTTGGGAAGCAGGGAATATCTCACAGATACGCAGTATTTT. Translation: CASSLGSREYLTDTQYF.

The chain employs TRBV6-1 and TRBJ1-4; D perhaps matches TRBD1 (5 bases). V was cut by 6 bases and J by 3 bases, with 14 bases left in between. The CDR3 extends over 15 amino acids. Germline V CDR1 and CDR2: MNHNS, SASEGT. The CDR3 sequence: CASRGGALPNEKLFF. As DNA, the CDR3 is TGTGCCAGCAGAGGAGGGGCCCTACCTAATGAAAAACTGTTTTTT.

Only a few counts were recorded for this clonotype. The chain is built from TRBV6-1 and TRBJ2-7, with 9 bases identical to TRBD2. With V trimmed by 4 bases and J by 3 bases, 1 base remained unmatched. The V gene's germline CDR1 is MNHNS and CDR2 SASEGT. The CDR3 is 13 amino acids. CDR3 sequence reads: CASSVAGVYEQYF. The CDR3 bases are TGTGCCAGCAGTGTAGCGGGGGTCTACGAGCAGTACTTC.

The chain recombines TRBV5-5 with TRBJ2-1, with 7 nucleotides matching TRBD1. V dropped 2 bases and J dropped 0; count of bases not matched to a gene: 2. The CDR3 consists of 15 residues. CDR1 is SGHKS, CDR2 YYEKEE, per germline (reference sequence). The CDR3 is CASSFRDSSYNEQFF. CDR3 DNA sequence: TGTGCCAGCAGCTTCCGGGACAGCTCCTACAATGAGCAGTTCTTC. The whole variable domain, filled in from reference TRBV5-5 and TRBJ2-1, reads DAGVTQSPTHLIKTRGQQVTLRCSPISGHKSVSWYQQVLGQGPQFIFQYYEKEERGRGNFPDRFSARQFPNYSSELNVNALLLGDSALYLCASSFRDSSYNEQFFGPGTRLTVL.

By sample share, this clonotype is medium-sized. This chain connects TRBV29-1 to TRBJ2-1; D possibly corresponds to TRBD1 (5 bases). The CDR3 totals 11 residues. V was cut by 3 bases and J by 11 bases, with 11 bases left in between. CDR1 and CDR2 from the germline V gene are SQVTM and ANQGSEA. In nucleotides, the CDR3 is TGCAGCGTTGACTTCAGGGAAAAGCAGTTCTTC. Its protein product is CSVDFREKQFF.

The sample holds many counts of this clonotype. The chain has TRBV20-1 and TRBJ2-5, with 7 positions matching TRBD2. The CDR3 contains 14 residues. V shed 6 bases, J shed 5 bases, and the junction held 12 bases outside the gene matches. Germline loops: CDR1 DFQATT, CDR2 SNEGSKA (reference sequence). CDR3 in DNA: TGCAGTGCGCCCGGGGCGGGAGATAGGGAGACCCAGTACTTC. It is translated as CSAPGAGDRETQYF.

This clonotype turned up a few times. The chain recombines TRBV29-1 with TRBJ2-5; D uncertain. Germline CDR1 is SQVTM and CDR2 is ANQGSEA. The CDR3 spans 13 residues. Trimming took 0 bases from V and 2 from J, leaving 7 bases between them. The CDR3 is CSVEDPGQETQYF. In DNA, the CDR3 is TGCAGCGTTGAAGATCCCGGTCAAGAGACCCAGTACTTC.

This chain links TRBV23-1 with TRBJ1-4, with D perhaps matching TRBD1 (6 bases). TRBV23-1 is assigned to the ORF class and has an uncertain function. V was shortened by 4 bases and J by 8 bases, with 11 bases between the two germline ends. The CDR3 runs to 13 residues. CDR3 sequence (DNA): TGCGCCAGCAGTCGTCAGGGGTGGGAAAAACTGTTTTTT. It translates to CASSRQGWEKLFF.

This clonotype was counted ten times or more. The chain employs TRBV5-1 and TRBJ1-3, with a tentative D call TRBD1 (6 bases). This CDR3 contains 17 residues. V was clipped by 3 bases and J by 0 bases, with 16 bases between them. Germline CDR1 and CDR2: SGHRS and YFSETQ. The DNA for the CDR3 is TGCGCCAGCAGCTCGGCAACAGGGTCCCGCTCTGGAAACACCATATATTTT. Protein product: CASSSATGSRSGNTIYF.

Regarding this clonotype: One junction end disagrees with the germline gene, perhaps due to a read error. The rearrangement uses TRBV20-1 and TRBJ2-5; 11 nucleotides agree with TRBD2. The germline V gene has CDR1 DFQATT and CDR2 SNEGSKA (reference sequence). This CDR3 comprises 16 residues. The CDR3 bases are TGCTGTGCTAGAGGGAGTAGCGGGGGGGCGAGAGAGACCCAGTACTTC. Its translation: CCARGSSGGARETQYF.